The 21 T cell receptor beta chains below all came from one sample that was sequenced in a study of shared clonotypes between healthy human individuals. This table comes from immunoSEQ multiplex PCR, and its TCRdb copy is limited to in-frame clones, with some not included. This sample has roughly 2,500,000 clones, with over 85% found just once. Sequences were obtained from naive CD4+ T cells from PBMCs. This sample's subset: CD45RA+ positively selected. These receptors originate from a man aged 18 to 29 in good health. Some clones in this sample may be carry-over from other donors' samples.

The chain joins TRBV7-8 to TRBJ1-1; D gene ambiguous. Trimming removed 1 base from V and 0 bases from J, with 12 bases in between. The CDR3 loop spans 16 amino acids. Per germline, CDR1 SGHVS and CDR2 FQNEAQ. This CDR3 reads CASSLGGYGLNTEAFF. The CDR3, as DNA: TGTGCCAGCAGCTTAGGAGGGTATGGGCTGAACACTGAAGCTTTCTTT.

V is TRBV7-9 and J is TRBJ1-4; D possibly corresponds to TRBD1 (5 bases). Germline loops: CDR1 SEHNR, CDR2 FQNEAQ (reference sequence). The V end lost 2 bases, the J end lost 1 base, and 14 bases lay between the germline ends. CDR3 length equals 17 residues. The CDR3 here is CASSLSEGWGTNEKLFF. CDR3 DNA sequence: TGTGCCAGCAGCTTATCTGAGGGGTGGGGAACTAATGAAAAACTGTTTTTT.

The CDR3 reads CASSRWTSITYEQYF. In DNA form, the CDR3 reads TGTGCCAGCAGTAGATGGACTAGCATTACCTACGAGCAGTACTTC. The rearrangement uses TRBV6-5 and TRBJ2-7, with 8 bases lining up with TRBD2. There are 15 residues in the CDR3. V lost 5 bases, J lost 2 bases, and 8 bases stayed unmatched. Germline CDR1 and CDR2: MNHEY and SVGAGI.

V usage is TRBV19 and J usage is TRBJ2-7; possible D gene TRBD1, 6 bases. The CDR3 is made up of 17 amino acids. Deletions cut 5 bases from V and 3 bases from J, with 23 bases between. The germline V gene has CDR1 LNHDA and CDR2 SQIVND (reference sequence). CDR3 nucleotide sequence: TGTGCCAGTAGTTGGCAGGGGCCAGATCGAGGGCTCTACGAGCAGTACTTC. As protein: CASSWQGPDRGLYEQYF.

The chain combines TRBV27 with TRBJ1-1; no firm D call. The CDR3 runs to 13 residues. CDR1 and CDR2 from the germline V gene are MNHEY and SMNVEV (reference sequence). With 0 bases removed from V and 5 bases from J, the gap between germline ends came to 7 bases. The CDR3 sequence: CASSLSRRTEAFF. CDR3 DNA sequence: TGTGCCAGCAGTTTATCGAGGAGGACTGAAGCTTTCTTT.

The chain is built from TRBV5-1 and TRBJ2-5, with a weak D call TRBD1 (6 bases). Germline V gene data show CDR1 as SGHRS and CDR2 as YFSETQ. The CDR3 spans 14 residues. The germline V and J ends were trimmed by 4 bases and 0 bases, with 10 bases remaining between them. The CDR3 loop reads CASSRTEYQETQYF. CDR3 nucleotides: TGCGCCAGCAGCAGGACAGAATACCAAGAGACCCAGTACTTC.

In the case of this clone: Relative to the germline gene, one junction end is altered; a read error may explain this. This sample also contains other DNA sequences that code for the same CDR3. The chain employs TRBV30 and TRBJ2-3, with D maybe TRBD2 (6 bases). The germline V gene has CDR1 GTSNPN and CDR2 SVGIG (reference sequence). This CDR3 region has 16 residues. CDR3: CAWSVLGGRGTDTQYF. CDR3 nucleotides: TGTGCCTGGAGTGTACTTGGGGGGAGAGGCACGGATACGCAGTATTTT.

The rearrangement uses TRBV6-1 and TRBJ2-1, with a weak D call TRBD2 (6 bases). CDR3 length: 15 residues. V lost 5 bases, J lost 9 bases, and 20 bases lay in between. The V gene's germline CDR1 is MNHNS and CDR2 SASEGT. CDR3 sequence: CASSKGLAFGVEQFF. As DNA, the CDR3 is TGTGCCAGCAGTAAGGGACTGGCCTTCGGGGTTGAGCAGTTCTTC.

The chain is built from TRBV19 and TRBJ1-2; possibly TRBD1 for D (5 bases). CDR1 LNHDA and CDR2 SQIVND come from the germline V gene (reference sequence). Trimming left V 6 bases short and J 9 bases short, with 23 bases between. There are 15 residues in the CDR3. CDR3 region: CASRVGTANFYRYTF. CDR3 DNA sequence: TGTGCCAGTAGGGTTGGGACGGCCAATTTCTACCGCTACACCTTC.

The V gene is TRBV30, the J gene TRBJ1-1; unclear D gene. In germline, CDR1 is GTSNPN, CDR2 SVGIG (reference sequence). V shed 2 bases and J shed 1 base, with 17 bases lying between them. The CDR3 contains 16 residues. The DNA of the CDR3 is TGTGCCTGGAGTTTCCGTCCATTAGGAGAGAACACTGAAGCTTTCTTT. It encodes CAWSFRPLGENTEAFF.

The chain employs TRBV7-2 and TRBJ2-3; D is possibly TRBD1 (5 bases). Germline lookup yields CDR1 SGHTA and CDR2 FQGNSA. Trimming left V 3 bases short and J 2 bases short, with 15 bases between. CDR3 size: 16 residues. The CDR3 sequence is CASSFGQGTHTDTQYF. The CDR3 DNA follows: TGTGCCAGCAGCTTTGGGCAGGGCACTCACACAGATACGCAGTATTTT.

The V call is TRBV7-3, the J call TRBJ2-1; 11 bases align to TRBD1. The CDR3 length is 15 residues. Germline values: CDR1 SGHTA, CDR2 FQGTGA. V lost 4 bases and J lost 4; bases outside the gene matches: 3. This chain's CDR3 is CASSSGQGAYNEQFF. The CDR3 nucleotides read TGTGCCAGCAGCTCTGGACAGGGGGCGTACAATGAGCAGTTCTTC.

The V call is TRBV6-1, the J call TRBJ2-1; 8 bases are a match to TRBD1. The CDR3 covers 16 residues. J lost 0 bases, V lost 4 bases, and 5 bases had no gene match. Germline V gene lookup returns CDR1 MNHNS and CDR2 SASEGT. This chain's CDR3 is CASSGRQGTSYNEQFF. DNA for the CDR3: TGTGCCAGCAGTGGAAGACAGGGGACCTCCTACAATGAGCAGTTCTTC.

This clone was observed once. The V call is TRBV30, the J call TRBJ2-7; D call uncertain. The CDR3 has 12 amino acids. Trimming took off 3 bases at V and 6 bases at J, with 12 bases between the two ends. CDR1 is GTSNPN, CDR2 SVGIG, per germline (reference sequence). Written as DNA, the CDR3 is TGTGCCTGGAGCGCGAGGATGGGCGAGCAGTACTTC. Protein product: CAWSARMGEQYF.

The chain couples TRBV7-3 to TRBJ2-7; 8 bases align to TRBD1. Losses at the gene ends were 1 base for V and 6 bases for J; bases not matched to a gene: 8. Germline CDR1 reads SGHTA; CDR2 reads FQGTGA. This CDR3 is built from 15 residues. CDR3 sequence reads: CASSLRAGGPFEQYF. DNA for the CDR3: TGTGCCAGCAGCTTAAGAGCAGGGGGCCCCTTCGAGCAGTACTTC.

For this clone: Other DNA sequences in this specimen translate into the identical CDR3. The V and J genes are TRBV5-5 and TRBJ2-1, with D perhaps matching TRBD2 (5 bases). Germline assignment: CDR1 SGHKS and CDR2 YYEKEE (reference sequence). CDR3 length: 15 amino acids. Trimming took off 0 bases at V and 2 bases at J, with 9 bases between the two ends. The CDR3 region has the DNA TGTGCCAGCAGCTTGGGCCCAGCGGCCTACAATGAGCAGTTCTTC. This gives the protein CASSLGPAAYNEQFF.

The chain couples TRBV19 to TRBJ1-4, with D possibly matching TRBD1 (5 bases). The CDR3 runs to 14 residues. V was clipped by 6 bases and J by 7 bases, with 15 bases between them. CDR1 LNHDA and CDR2 SQIVND come from the germline V gene (reference sequence). The CDR3 coding sequence is TGTGCCAGTAGCCCCCAGGGTGGGAGTGAAAAACTGTTTTTT. Translating gives CASSPQGGSEKLFF.

The V call is TRBV5-1, the J call TRBJ1-1; a possible D gene is TRBD1 (5 bases). Germline V CDR1 and CDR2: SGHRS, YFSETQ. This CDR3 is 14 amino acids long. The ends were cut back, 4 bases at V and 3 bases at J, with 13 bases in the middle. CDR3 sequence: CASSPDGADTEAFF. The CDR3 bases are TGCGCCAGCAGCCCTGATGGGGCGGACACTGAAGCTTTCTTT.

In DNA, the CDR3 is TGTGCCAGCAGCTTCTCCGACAGGAGCCATCAGCCCCAGCATTTT. Encoded protein: CASSFSDRSHQPQHF. This chain joins TRBV7-9 and TRBJ1-5; a possible D gene is TRBD1 (6 bases). The CDR3 sequence is 15 residues long. Germline-derived CDR1 and CDR2 are SEHNR and FQNEAQ (reference sequence). The ends were cut back, 3 bases at V and 5 bases at J, with 14 bases in the middle.

The gene calls are TRBV5-5 and TRBJ2-5; D is unresolved. Germline lookup yields CDR1 SGHKS and CDR2 YYEKEE (reference sequence). This CDR3 has 14 residues. V lost 1 base to trimming and J lost 3 bases, with 10 bases between them. This CDR3 is CASSLFGRKETQYF. The CDR3 DNA is TGTGCCAGCAGCTTGTTTGGCAGAAAAGAGACCCAGTACTTC.

The V call is TRBV6-5, the J call TRBJ2-7; a possible D gene is TRBD2 (6 bases). V lost 6 bases and J lost 3, with 12 bases in between. The CDR3 sequence is 13 residues long. Looked up from germline, CDR1 is MNHEY and CDR2 is SVGAGI. CDR3 loop: CASSRAGFYEQYF. The CDR3 nucleotides are TGTGCCAGCAGCCGCGCGGGATTCTACGAGCAGTACTTC.